A selection of T cell receptor beta chains follows, all from one sample in a study of PD-1 blockade in mismatch repair-deficient tumors. The table came from immunoSEQ multiplex PCR; TCRdb's copy has only in-frame clones and leaves some out. The sample contains 50,000 to 75,000 clones, approximately 88% of which appear only once. Here the sequenced sample was peripheral blood, taken 52 weeks after starting pembrolizumab. These receptor sequences come from an adult with mismatch repair-deficient cancer. Both conserved end residues are part of each CDR3. D genes are given only for firm matches. Expanded clones get a size class; other rows say once, few or many, or leave the size out.

clone_size j_call d_call v_call cdr3_nt cdr3_aa
once TRBJ2-7 NA TRBV30 TGTGCCTGGAGGGCCCGCAACGAGCAGTACTTC CAWRARNEQYF
NA TRBJ2-3 TRBD2 TRBV7-9 TGTGCCAGCACCTGGGGCGTAGCGGGTGCAGATACGCAGTATTTT CASTWGVAGADTQYF
NA TRBJ2-2 NA TRBV28 TGTGCCAGCAGTGACCCGTCCGGGGGCTACACCGGGGAGCTGTTTTTT CASSDPSGGYTGELFF
NA TRBJ2-7 NA TRBV29-1 TGCAGCGTTGAAGGCAGGGATTCCTACGAGCAGTACTTC CSVEGRDSYEQYF
NA TRBJ2-7 TRBD1 TRBV9 TGTGCCAGCAGCCCCGGGACAGTACCTTACGAGCAGTACTTC CASSPGTVPYEQYF
NA TRBJ2-3 NA TRBV7-9 TGTGCCAGCAGCTTATCCCGCCGTTACGAAGGGACAGATACGCAGTATTTT CASSLSRRYEGTDTQYF
NA TRBJ2-7 NA TRBV28 TGTGCCAGCAGTCGCGCAGGGTTCTACGAGCAGTACTTC CASSRAGFYEQYF
NA TRBJ2-5 TRBD2 TRBV6-5 TGTGCCAGCAGTTACGGGACTAGCGAGGTAGAGACCCAGTACTTC CASSYGTSEVETQYF
NA TRBJ1-3 NA TRBV5-1 TGCGCCAGCAGCCCGGACGGGGGTTCTGGAAACACCATATATTTT CASSPDGGSGNTIYF
NA TRBJ2-7 NA TRBV4-1 TGTGCCAGCAGCCAAGAGCAGGGTCCCGAGCAGTACTTC CASSQEQGPEQYF
NA TRBJ2-5 TRBD2 TRBV2 TGTGCCAGCGGTGGGACTAGCGGAGGTGTCTGGGAGACCCAGTACTTC CASGGTSGGVWETQYF
NA TRBJ2-7 TRBD1 TRBV4-1 TGCGCCAGCAGCCAAAGGCTAGGGACAGAGTACTCCTACGAGCAGTACTTC CASSQRLGTEYSYEQYF
NA TRBJ1-4 NA TRBV11-2 TGTGCCAGCAGCTTAGATCCGGGGGGCAAAAAACTGTTTTTT CASSLDPGGKKLFF
NA TRBJ2-5 NA TRBV18 TGTGCCAGCTCACCAGATGTGGGGTCGACAGGAGAGACCCAGTACTTC CASSPDVGSTGETQYF
NA TRBJ1-4 NA TRBV25-1 TGTGCCAGCAGTGAAAGCGGACATGACAGCCATAAACTGTTTTTT CASSESGHDSHKLFF
NA TRBJ2-3 NA TRBV6-4 TGTGCCAGCAGTGACTATGAAGGTGATACGCAGTATTTT CASSDYEGDTQYF
NA TRBJ2-5 NA TRBV11-2 TGTGCCAGCAGCCTTACTGGACGGCTACAAGAGACCCAGTACTTC CASSLTGRLQETQYF
NA TRBJ2-7 TRBD1 TRBV19 TGTGCCAGTGGGACAGGCGCCTACGAGCAGTACTTC CASGTGAYEQYF
NA TRBJ2-7 TRBD2 TRBV6-1 TGTGCCAGCAGAGATCCGGGACTAAATTACGAGCAGTACTTC CASRDPGLNYEQYF
NA TRBJ2-7 NA TRBV21-1 TGTGCCAGCAGCATAGGGACTAGCGGGAGTTCCTACGAGCAGTACTTC CASSIGTSGSSYEQYF